This T cell receptor (beta chain) was obtained from a study of T cell responses to AZD1222 COVID-19 vaccine (dated by TCRdb to 2020 to 2022). Concerning the study at large: AZD1222 recipients with second doses at about 4 weeks or about 12 weeks were pooled, because spike-specific TCR depth and breadth did not differ between schedules. TCR sequencing covered 233 trial participants: 207 given two doses of AZD1222 and around 25 given two doses of MenACWY control vaccine. Enrollment into the trials was organized by age into subgroups of 18-55, 56-69 and 70-plus years, and those subgroups contained about 160, 30 and 59 TCR-sequenced participants, respectively.

The CDR3 regions of human TCRbeta chains were analyzed by immunosequencing. The authors processed their data as follows. Repertoire TCRs were checked for matches against a reference library of SARS-CoV-2-specific TCRs that had been generated using the MIRA antigen-specificity platform. Breadth meant the fraction of unique TCRs that were SARS-CoV-2-associated, whereas depth meant the fraction of total T cells that were SARS-CoV-2-associated. Using the MIRA data, each spike-specific TCR was assigned both to the spike region to which the TCR was reactive and to a CD4 or CD8 class. Log10-transformed breadth and depth values were compared by one-way ANOVA with Sidak's multiple comparisons tests. Drawn from immuneACCESS, this table holds only the in-frame rearrangements with V and J called that TCRdb kept. Clones are partly lost; checked studies trace under half to an unresolved V gene and leave the rest unexplained. D and trimming were read from the DNA, whereas the V and J calls and clone size are those reported in that table. The sample records about 120,000 clones, around 92% of which are singletons. The leading ten clones occupy 3.5% to 5% of the sample.

Note on this clone: Which antigen it targets is not known. No base-level quality is on record; no much larger clone is a single base apart.

Findings and caveats that apply to the study as a whole: Epitopes outside the regions mutated in the B.1.351 and B.1.1.7 variants were reportedly recognized by nearly half of the unique spike-specific TCRs. After two AZD1222 doses, spike-specific TCR breadth and depth were significantly higher than at day 0 and than in MenACWY recipients. Participants were mostly white British and included more females than males, and it was suggested by the authors that clonal diversity may have been underestimated. Conclusions about previously exposed vaccinees are limited because only six or seven AZD1222 recipients were SARS-CoV-2 seropositive at baseline. Because no day 14 peak-response samples were available, repertoires were characterized only after the peak T cell response. The vaccine-associated CD4 TCRs covered the entire spike protein, and the dominant responses fell in regions 160-218 and 743-854. The 56-69-year group was small, and its depth increase did not reach significance, likely because of low power.

From V the trimming removes 3 bases and from J it removes 0 bases, while the gene matches leave 4 bases of the junction unaccounted for. CDR3 length: 15 amino acids, cysteine to phenylalanine. Kept here is only the CDR3 DNA, which spans 45 bases and is read in frame from base 1. The germline V gene yields SGHAT for CDR1 and FQNNGV for CDR2. The sample's time point label is to be understood as: baseline before first vaccination. The vaccinee samples were drawn from two UK trials, COV001 and COV002, one of which was a single-blind randomized controlled phase 2/3 trial testing AZD1222 (ChAdOx1 nCoV-19) in healthy adults. Trial participant PBMC samples were collected at day 0 and day 28 after the second dose for TCRbeta chain sequencing.

Material: peripheral blood, obtained on day 0 of AZD1222 vaccination. This receptor was identified in an adult in good health. Recombination connected TRBV11-2 to TRBJ1-1; 7 central bases correspond to TRBD1. The base sequence is TGTGCCAGCAGCTTCTACAGGGGCATGAACACTGAAGCTTTCTTT. It specifies CASSFYRGMNTEAFF.